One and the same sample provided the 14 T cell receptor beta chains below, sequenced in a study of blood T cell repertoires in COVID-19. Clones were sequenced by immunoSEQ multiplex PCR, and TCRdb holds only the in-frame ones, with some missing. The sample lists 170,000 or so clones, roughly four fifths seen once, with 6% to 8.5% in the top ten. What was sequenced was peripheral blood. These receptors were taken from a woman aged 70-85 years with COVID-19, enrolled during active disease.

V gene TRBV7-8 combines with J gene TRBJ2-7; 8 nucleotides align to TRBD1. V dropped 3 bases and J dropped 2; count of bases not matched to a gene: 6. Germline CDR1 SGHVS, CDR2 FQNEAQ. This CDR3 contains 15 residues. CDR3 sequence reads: CASSFHGQGAYEQYF. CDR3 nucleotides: TGTGCCAGCAGCTTTCACGGACAGGGCGCCTACGAGCAGTACTTC.

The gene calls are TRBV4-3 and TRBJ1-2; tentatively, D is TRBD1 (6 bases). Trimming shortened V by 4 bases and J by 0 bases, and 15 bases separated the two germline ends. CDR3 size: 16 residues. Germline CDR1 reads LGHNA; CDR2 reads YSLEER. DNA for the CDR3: TGCGCCAGCAGCCTCCAGCCGGGACATCCTAACTATGGCTACACCTTC. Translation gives CASSLQPGHPNYGYTF.

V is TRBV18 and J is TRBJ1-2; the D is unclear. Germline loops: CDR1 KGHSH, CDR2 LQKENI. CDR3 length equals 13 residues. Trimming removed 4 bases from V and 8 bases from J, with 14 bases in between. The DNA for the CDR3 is TGTGCCAGCTCACTACTCTCAACCACCGGCTACACCTTC. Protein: CASSLLSTTGYTF.

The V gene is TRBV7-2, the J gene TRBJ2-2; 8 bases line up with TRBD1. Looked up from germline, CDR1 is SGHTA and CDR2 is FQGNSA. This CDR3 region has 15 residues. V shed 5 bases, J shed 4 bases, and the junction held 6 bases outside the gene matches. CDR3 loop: CASSPRDRSTGELFF. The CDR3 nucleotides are TGTGCCAGCAGCCCTCGGGACAGGAGCACCGGGGAGCTGTTTTTT. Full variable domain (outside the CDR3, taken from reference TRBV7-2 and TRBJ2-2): GAGVSQSPSNKVTEKGKDVELRCDPISGHTALYWYRQSLGQGLEFLIYFQGNSAPDKSGLPSDRFSAERTGGSVSTLTIQRTQQEDSAVYLCASSPRDRSTGELFFGEGSRLTVL.

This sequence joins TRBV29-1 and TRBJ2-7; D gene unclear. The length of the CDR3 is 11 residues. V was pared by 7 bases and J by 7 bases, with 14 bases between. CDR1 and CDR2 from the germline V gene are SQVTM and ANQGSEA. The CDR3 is CSAGEGWEQYF. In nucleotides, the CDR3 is TGCAGCGCCGGAGAAGGATGGGAGCAGTACTTC.

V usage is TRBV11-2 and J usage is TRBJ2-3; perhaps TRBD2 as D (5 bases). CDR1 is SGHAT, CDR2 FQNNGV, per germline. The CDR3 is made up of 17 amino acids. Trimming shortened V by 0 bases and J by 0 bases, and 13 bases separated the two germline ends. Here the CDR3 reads CASSLDSLALSTDTQYF. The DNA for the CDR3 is TGTGCCAGCAGCTTAGATAGTTTAGCGTTGAGCACAGATACGCAGTATTTT.

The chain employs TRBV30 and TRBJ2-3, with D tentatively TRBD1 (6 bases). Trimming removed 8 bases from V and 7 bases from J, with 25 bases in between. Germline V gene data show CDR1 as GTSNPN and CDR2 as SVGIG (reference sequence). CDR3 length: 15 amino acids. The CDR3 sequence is CAVSQGTSTGNTQYF. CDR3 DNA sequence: TGTGCCGTGTCGCAGGGGACATCAACGGGGAATACGCAGTATTTT.

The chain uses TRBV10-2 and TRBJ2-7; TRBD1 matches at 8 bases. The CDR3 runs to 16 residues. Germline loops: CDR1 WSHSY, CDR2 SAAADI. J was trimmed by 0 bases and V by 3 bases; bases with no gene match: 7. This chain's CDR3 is CASSELGTGASYEQYF. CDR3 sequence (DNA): TGCGCCAGCAGTGAACTTGGGACAGGAGCCTCCTACGAGCAGTACTTC.

As DNA, the CDR3 is TGTGCCAGTAGTATACAAGGGGAGGGGACGCAGTATTTT. It translates to CASSIQGEGTQYF. The rearrangement links TRBV19 to TRBJ2-3, with 7 bases identical to TRBD2. With 2 bases clipped from V and 9 bases from J, the junction kept 5 bases outside the gene matches. The length of the CDR3 is 13 residues. The germline V gene has CDR1 LNHDA and CDR2 SQIVND (reference sequence).

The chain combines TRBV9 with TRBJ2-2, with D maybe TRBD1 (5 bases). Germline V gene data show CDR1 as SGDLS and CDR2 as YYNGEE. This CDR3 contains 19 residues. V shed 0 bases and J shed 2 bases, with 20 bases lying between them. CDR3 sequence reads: CASSVGAGMSLRNTGELFF. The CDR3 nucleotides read TGTGCCAGCAGCGTAGGTGCAGGGATGAGTCTTCGAAACACCGGGGAGCTGTTTTTT.

CDR3 DNA: TGCAGCGCCCTGGGACTAGCGGGAGCCCACGAGCAGTACTTC. Its protein product is CSALGLAGAHEQYF. The chain is built from TRBV29-1 and TRBJ2-7; 14 bases are a match to TRBD2. This CDR3 spans 14 amino acids. V shed 7 bases, J shed 5 bases, and the junction held 7 bases outside the gene matches. Germline assignment: CDR1 SQVTM and CDR2 ANQGSEA.

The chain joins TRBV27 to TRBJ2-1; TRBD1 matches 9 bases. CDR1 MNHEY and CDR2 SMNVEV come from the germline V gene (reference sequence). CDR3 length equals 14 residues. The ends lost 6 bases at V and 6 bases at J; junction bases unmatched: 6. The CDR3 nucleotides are TGTGCCAGCAGCGGGACAGGGAAGACCAATGAGCAGTTCTTC. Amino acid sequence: CASSGTGKTNEQFF.

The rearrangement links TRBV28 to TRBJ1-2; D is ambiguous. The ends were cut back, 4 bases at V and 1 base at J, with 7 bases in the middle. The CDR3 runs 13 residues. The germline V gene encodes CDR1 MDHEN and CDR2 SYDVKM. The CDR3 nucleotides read TGTGCCAGCAGTTCTAACCTTAACTATGGCTACACCTTC. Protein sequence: CASSSNLNYGYTF.

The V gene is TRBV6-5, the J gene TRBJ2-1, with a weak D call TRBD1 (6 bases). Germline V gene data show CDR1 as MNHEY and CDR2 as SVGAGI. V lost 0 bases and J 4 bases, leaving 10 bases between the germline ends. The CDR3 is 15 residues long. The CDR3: CASSYSPGEYNEQFF. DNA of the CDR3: TGTGCCAGCAGTTACTCACCAGGGGAGTACAATGAGCAGTTCTTC.